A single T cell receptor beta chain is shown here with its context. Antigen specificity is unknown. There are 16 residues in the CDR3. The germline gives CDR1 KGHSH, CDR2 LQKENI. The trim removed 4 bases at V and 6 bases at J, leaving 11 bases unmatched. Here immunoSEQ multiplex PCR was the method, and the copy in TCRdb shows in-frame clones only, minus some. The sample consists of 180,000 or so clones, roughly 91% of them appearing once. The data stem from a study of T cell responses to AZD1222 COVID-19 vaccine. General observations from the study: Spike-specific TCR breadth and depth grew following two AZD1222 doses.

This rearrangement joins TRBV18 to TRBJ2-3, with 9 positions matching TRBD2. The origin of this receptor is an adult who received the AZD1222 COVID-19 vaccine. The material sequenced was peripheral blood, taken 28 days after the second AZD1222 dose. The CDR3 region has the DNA TGTGCCAGCTCACGGGATCAGCGGGAGGTCCGGGATACGCAGTATTTT. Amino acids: CASSRDQREVRDTQYF.